The sequence of this T cell receptor beta chain was determined in a study of blood T cell repertoires in COVID-19. Looking at the study overall: From T cells, B-cell-depleted T cells, or PBMCs came the material, which was cDNA or gDNA.

The CDR3 is 15 amino acids. Germline values: CDR1 KGHDR, CDR2 SFDVKD. Trimming removed 5 bases from V and 0 bases from J, with 9 bases in between. A Seattle source enrolled patients during active infection and followed them longitudinally. Here immunoSEQ multiplex PCR was the method, and the copy in TCRdb shows in-frame clones only, minus some. The table has around 470,000 clones, 85% to 90% seen once; the top ten hold over 0.7%. This clone is a singleton in its sample. The sequencing sample was made of peripheral blood. This chain uses TRBV24-1 with TRBJ2-2; D is ambiguous. The receptor was isolated from a man in his late teens or twenties with COVID-19, enrolled during active disease. CDR3 DNA: TGTGCCACCAGTGGAGCAGGCCCGAACACCGGGGAGCTGTTTTTT. This translates into CATSGAGPNTGELFF.